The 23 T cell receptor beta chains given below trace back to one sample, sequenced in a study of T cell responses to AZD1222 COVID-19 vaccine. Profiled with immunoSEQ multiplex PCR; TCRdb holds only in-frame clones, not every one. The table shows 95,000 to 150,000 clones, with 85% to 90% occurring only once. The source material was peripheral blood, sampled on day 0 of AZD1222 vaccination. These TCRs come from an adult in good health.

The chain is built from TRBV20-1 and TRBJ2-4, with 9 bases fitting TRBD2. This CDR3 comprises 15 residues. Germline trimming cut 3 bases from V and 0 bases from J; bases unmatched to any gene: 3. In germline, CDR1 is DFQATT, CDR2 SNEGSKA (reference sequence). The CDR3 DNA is TGCAGTGCTAGTGCTAGCGGGGTAGCCAAAAACATTCAGTACTTC. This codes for CSASASGVAKNIQYF.

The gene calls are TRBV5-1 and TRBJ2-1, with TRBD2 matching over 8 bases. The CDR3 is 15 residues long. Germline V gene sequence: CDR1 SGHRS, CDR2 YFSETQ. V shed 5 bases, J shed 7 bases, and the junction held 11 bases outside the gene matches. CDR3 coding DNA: TGCGCCAGCAGGTTGAGGCGGGGGGCCGTAAATGAGCAGTTCTTC. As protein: CASRLRRGAVNEQFF.

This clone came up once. In nucleotides, the CDR3 is TGTGCCAGCAGCGATCTAAGGCTAGCGGGAGCATCAGTCACCGGGGAGCTGTTTTTT. Translating gives CASSDLRLAGASVTGELFF. The rearrangement links TRBV9 to TRBJ2-2, with 10 bases that match TRBD2. Trimming removed 3 bases from V and 4 bases from J; junction bases left unmatched: 15. Per the germline V gene, CDR1 is SGDLS and CDR2 is YYNGEE. This CDR3 comprises 19 residues.

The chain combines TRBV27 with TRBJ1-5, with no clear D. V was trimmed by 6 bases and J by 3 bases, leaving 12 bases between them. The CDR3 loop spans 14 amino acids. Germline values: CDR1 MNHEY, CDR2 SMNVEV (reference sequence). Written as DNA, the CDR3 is TGTGCCAGCAGCCGCGGTGCGGACAATCAGCCCCAGCATTTT. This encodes CASSRGADNQPQHF.

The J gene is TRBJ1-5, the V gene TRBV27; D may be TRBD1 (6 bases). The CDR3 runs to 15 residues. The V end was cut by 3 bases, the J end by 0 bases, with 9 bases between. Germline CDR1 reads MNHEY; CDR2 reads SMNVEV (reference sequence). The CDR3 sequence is CASSLTGNSNQPQHF. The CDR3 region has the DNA TGTGCCAGCAGTTTGACAGGAAATAGCAATCAGCCCCAGCATTTT.

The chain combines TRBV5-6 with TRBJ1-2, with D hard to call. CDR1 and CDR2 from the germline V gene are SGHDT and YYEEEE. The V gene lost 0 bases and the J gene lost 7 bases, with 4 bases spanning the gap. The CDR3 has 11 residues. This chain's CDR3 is CASSLVGGYTF. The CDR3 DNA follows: TGTGCCAGCAGCTTGGTAGGTGGCTACACCTTC.

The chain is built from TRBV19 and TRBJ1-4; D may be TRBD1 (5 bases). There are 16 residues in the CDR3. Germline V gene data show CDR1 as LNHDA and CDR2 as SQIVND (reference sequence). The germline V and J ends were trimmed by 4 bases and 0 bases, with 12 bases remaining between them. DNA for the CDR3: TGTGCCAGTAGTACAGCCGGCAGGGCAACTAATGAAAAACTGTTTTTT. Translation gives CASSTAGRATNEKLFF. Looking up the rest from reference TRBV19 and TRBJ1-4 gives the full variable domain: DGGITQSPKYLFRKEGQNVTLSCEQNLNHDAMYWYRQDPGQGLRLIYYSQIVNDFQKGDIAEGYSVSREKKESFPLTVTSAQKNPTAFYLCASSTAGRATNEKLFFGSGTQLSVL.

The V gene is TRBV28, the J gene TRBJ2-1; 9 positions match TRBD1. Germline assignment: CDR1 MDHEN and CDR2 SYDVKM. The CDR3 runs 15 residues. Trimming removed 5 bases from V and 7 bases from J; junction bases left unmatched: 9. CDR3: CASSAQGARLNEQFF. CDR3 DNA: TGTGCCAGCAGTGCACAGGGGGCGCGGCTGAATGAGCAGTTCTTC.

The CDR3 DNA sequence: TGTGCCAGCAGCTTTAGGTACCAAGAGACCCAGTACTTC. Encoded protein: CASSFRYQETQYF. The chain employs TRBV5-6 and TRBJ2-5, with D hard to call. CDR3 size: 13 residues. The V end was cut by 2 bases, the J end by 0 bases, with 5 bases between. Germline loops: CDR1 SGHDT, CDR2 YYEEEE. Complete variable domain (other parts from reference TRBV5-6 and TRBJ2-5): DAGVTQSPTHLIKTRGQQVTLRCSPKSGHDTVSWYQQALGQGPQFIFQYYEEEERQRGNFPDRFSGHQFPNYSSELNVNALLLGDSALYLCASSFRYQETQYFGPGTRLLVL.

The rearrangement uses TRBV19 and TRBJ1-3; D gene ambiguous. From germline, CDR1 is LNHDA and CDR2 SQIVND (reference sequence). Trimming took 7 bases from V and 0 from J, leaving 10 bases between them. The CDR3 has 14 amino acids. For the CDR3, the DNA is TGTGCCAGTAACGCCCTTTTCTCTGGAAACACCATATATTTT. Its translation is CASNALFSGNTIYF. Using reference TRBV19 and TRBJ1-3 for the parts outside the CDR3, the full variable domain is DGGITQSPKYLFRKEGQNVTLSCEQNLNHDAMYWYRQDPGQGLRLIYYSQIVNDFQKGDIAEGYSVSREKKESFPLTVTSAQKNPTAFYLCASNALFSGNTIYFGEGSWLTVV.

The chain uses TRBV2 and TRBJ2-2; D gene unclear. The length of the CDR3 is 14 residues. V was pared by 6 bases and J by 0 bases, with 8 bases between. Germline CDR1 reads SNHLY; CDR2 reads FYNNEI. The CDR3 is CASRKTPNTGELFF. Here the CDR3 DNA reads TGTGCCAGCAGAAAGACCCCGAACACCGGGGAGCTGTTTTTT.

CDR3 sequence: CASSEFNSNQPQHF. The CDR3 coding sequence is TGTGCCAGCAGTGAATTTAATAGCAATCAGCCCCAGCATTTT. The V call is TRBV2, the J call TRBJ1-5; no definite D call. With 2 bases removed from V and 0 bases from J, the gap between germline ends came to 5 bases. This CDR3 spans 14 amino acids. Germline-derived CDR1 and CDR2 are SNHLY and FYNNEI. Filled out from reference TRBV2 and TRBJ1-5, the complete variable domain reads EPEVTQTPSHQVTQMGQEVILRCVPISNHLYFYWYRQILGQKVEFLVSFYNNEISEKSEIFDDQFSVERPDGSNFTLKIRSTKLEDSAMYFCASSEFNSNQPQHFGDGTRLSIL.

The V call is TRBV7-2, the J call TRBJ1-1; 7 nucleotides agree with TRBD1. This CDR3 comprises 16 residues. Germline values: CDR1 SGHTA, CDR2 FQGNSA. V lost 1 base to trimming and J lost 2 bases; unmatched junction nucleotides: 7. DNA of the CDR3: TGTGCCAGCAGCTTAGGCGGGACAGAGCTTAACACTGAAGCTTTCTTT. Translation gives CASSLGGTELNTEAFF.

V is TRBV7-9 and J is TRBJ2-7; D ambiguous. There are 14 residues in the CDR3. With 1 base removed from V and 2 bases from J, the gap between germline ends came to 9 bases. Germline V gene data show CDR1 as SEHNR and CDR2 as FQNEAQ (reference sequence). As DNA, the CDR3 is TGTGCCAGCAGCTTAGGCAGGCGAACCTACGAGCAGTACTTC. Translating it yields CASSLGRRTYEQYF.

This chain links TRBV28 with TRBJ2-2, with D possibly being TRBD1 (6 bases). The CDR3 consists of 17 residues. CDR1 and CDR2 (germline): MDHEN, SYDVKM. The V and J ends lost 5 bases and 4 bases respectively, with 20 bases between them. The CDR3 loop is CASSLTRTARGTGELFF. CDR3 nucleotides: TGTGCCAGCAGTCTAACGCGGACAGCGAGGGGCACCGGGGAGCTGTTTTTT.

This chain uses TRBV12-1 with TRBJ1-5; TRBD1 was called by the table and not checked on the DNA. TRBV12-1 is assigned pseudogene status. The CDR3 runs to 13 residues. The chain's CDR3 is CARGGQGNQPQHF. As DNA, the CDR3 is TGTGCCAGGGGGGGACAGGGAAATCAGCCCCAGCATTTT.

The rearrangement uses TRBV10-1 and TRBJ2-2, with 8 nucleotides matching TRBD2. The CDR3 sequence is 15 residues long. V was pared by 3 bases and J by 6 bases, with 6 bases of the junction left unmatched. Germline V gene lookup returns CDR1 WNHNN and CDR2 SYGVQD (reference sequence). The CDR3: CASSDRPAGAGELFF. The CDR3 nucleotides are TGCGCCAGCAGTGACCGTCCAGCGGGGGCCGGGGAGCTGTTTTTT.

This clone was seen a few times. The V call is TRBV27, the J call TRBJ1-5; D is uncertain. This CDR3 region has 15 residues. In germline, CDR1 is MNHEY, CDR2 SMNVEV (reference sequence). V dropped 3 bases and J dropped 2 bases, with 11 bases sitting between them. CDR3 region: CASSLRIDGNQPQHF. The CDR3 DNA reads TGTGCCAGCAGTTTGAGGATCGACGGCAATCAGCCCCAGCATTTT.

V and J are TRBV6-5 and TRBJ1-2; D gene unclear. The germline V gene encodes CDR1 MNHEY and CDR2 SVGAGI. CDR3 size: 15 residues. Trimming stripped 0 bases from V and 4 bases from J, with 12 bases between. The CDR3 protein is CASSYSPADGYGYTF. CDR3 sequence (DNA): TGTGCCAGCAGTTACTCGCCAGCGGATGGCTATGGCTACACCTTC.

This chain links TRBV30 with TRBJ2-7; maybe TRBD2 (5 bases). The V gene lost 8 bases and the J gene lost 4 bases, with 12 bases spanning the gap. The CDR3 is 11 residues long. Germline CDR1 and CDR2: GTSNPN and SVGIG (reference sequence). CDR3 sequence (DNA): TGTGCCCGAGGGCAGAATTACGAGCAGTACTTC. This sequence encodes CARGQNYEQYF.

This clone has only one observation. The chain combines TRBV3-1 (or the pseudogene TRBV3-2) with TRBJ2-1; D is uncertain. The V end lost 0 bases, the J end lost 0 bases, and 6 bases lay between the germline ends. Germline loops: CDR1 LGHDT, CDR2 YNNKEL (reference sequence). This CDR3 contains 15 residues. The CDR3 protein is CASSQDASSYNEQFF. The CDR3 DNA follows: TGTGCCAGCAGCCAAGATGCGAGCTCCTACAATGAGCAGTTCTTC.

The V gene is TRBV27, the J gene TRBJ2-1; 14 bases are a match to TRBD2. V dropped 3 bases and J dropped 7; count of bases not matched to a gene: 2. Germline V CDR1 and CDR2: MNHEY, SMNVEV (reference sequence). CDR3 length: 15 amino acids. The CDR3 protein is CASSFGLAGGNEQFF. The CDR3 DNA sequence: TGTGCCAGCAGTTTCGGACTAGCGGGGGGAAATGAGCAGTTCTTC.

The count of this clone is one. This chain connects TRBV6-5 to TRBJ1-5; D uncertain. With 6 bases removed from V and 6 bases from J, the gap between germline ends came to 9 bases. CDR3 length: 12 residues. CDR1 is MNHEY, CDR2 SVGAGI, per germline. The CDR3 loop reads CASRSGSQPQHF. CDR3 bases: TGTGCCAGCAGATCCGGGAGTCAGCCCCAGCATTTT.